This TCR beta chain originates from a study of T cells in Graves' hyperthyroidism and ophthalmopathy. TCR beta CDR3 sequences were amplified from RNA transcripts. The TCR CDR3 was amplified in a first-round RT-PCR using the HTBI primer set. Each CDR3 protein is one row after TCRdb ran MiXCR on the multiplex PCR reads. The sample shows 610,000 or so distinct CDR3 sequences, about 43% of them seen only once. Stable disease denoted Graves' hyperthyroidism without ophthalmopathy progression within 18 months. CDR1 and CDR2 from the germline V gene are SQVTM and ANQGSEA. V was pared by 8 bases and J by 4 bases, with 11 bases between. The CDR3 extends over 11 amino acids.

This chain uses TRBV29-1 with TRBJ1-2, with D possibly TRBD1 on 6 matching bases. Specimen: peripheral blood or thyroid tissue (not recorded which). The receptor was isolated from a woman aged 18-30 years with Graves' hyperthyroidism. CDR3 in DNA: TGCAGCAAGGGACACGCCTATGGCTACACCTTC. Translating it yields CSKGHAYGYTF.